One and the same sample provided the 9 T cell receptor beta chains below, sequenced in a study of OX40 agonist ivuxolimab in advanced cancers. Profiled with immunoSEQ multiplex PCR; TCRdb holds only in-frame clones, not every one. In the table there are about 32,000 clones, around nine tenths of which are singletons. The material was CD4+ or CD8+ T cells sorted from blood, obtained in a trial of the OX40 agonist ivuxolimab. These receptors all come from an adult with an advanced solid tumor such as melanoma, head and neck, liver or kidney cancer.

The V and J genes are TRBV11-1 and TRBJ2-7, with a tentative D call TRBD2 (5 bases). The germline CDR1 and CDR2 sequences are SGHAT and FQDESV (reference sequence). V lost 5 bases and J 3 bases, leaving 11 bases between the germline ends. CDR3 length: 13 residues. DNA of the CDR3: TGTGCCAGCAGCCTCGTAGGGAGCTACGAGCAGTACTTC. Protein: CASSLVGSYEQYF. Full variable domain (outside the CDR3, taken from reference TRBV11-1 and TRBJ2-7): EAEVAQSPRYKITEKSQAVAFWCDPISGHATLYWYRQILGQGPELLVQFQDESVVDDSQLPKDRFSAERLKGVDSTLKIQPAELGDSAMYLCASSLVGSYEQYFGPGTRLTVT.

The chain recombines TRBV10-1 with TRBJ1-2; D is unresolved. From germline, CDR1 is WNHNN and CDR2 SYGVQD (reference sequence). The V and J ends lost 3 bases and 5 bases respectively, with 10 bases between them. The CDR3 is 13 residues long. The DNA of the CDR3 is TGCGCCAGCAGTGACTCCGGTGGTTATGGCTACACCTTC. Translated: CASSDSGGYGYTF.

The chain employs TRBV28 and TRBJ1-1; a weak D match, TRBD1 (5 bases). Trimming stripped 3 bases from V and 4 bases from J, with 12 bases between. Germline loops: CDR1 MDHEN, CDR2 SYDVKM. There are 14 residues in the CDR3. CDR3: CASSLLGVGTEAFF. In nucleotides, the CDR3 is TGTGCCAGCAGTTTGCTAGGGGTTGGCACTGAAGCTTTCTTT.

This clone has more than one count but fewer than ten. The chain recombines TRBV2 with TRBJ1-1; D unresolved. Germline loops: CDR1 SNHLY, CDR2 FYNNEI. V lost 10 bases to trimming and J lost 8 bases, with 11 bases between them. CDR3 length equals 10 residues. CDR3 nucleotide sequence: TGTGCCACCCAGACGTCGGAAGCTTTCTTT. Translation: CATQTSEAFF.

The chain couples TRBV4-1 to TRBJ2-7, with D unresolved. V was pared by 1 base and J by 1 base, with 8 bases between. CDR1 is MGHRA and CDR2 is YSYEKL in the germline V gene. CDR3 length equals 14 residues. In DNA form, the CDR3 reads TGCGCCAGCAGCCAAGGTGGCTATTCCTACGAGCAGTACTTC. It yields the protein CASSQGGYSYEQYF.

The chain is built from TRBV30 and TRBJ1-2, with D perhaps matching TRBD1 (5 bases). Germline assignment: CDR1 GTSNPN and CDR2 SVGIG (reference sequence). The CDR3 is 12 residues long. V was cut by 3 bases and J by 1 base, with 6 bases left in between. CDR3 in amino acids: CAWRRGNYGYTF. In DNA, the CDR3 is TGTGCCTGGAGAAGGGGTAACTATGGCTACACCTTC.

V usage is TRBV4-1 and J usage is TRBJ2-5; TRBD1 or TRBD2 may be the D gene (5 bases each). Germline V gene data show CDR1 as MGHRA and CDR2 as YSYEKL. V was clipped by 0 bases and J by 5 bases, with 13 bases between them. This CDR3 region has 15 residues. The CDR3 DNA is TGCGCCAGCAGCCAAGAACGAGGGGCGGAGGAGACCCAGTACTTC. This encodes CASSQERGAEETQYF.

V gene TRBV5-6 combines with J gene TRBJ2-7; a weak D match, TRBD1 (5 bases). Looked up from germline, CDR1 is SGHDT and CDR2 is YYEEEE. V dropped 0 bases and J dropped 6 bases, with 16 bases sitting between them. This CDR3 contains 15 residues. CDR3 loop: CASSLEGLGIGEQYF. Written as DNA, the CDR3 is TGTGCCAGCAGCTTGGAGGGGTTGGGCATTGGCGAGCAGTACTTC.

V usage is TRBV6-5 and J usage is TRBJ1-1, with 8 bases that match TRBD1. In germline, CDR1 is MNHEY, CDR2 SVGAGI. CDR3 length: 15 residues. Germline trimming cut 3 bases from V and 7 bases from J; bases unmatched to any gene: 10. The CDR3: CASSYSGTGWNEAFF. The CDR3 DNA sequence: TGTGCCAGCAGTTATTCAGGGACAGGATGGAATGAAGCTTTCTTT.